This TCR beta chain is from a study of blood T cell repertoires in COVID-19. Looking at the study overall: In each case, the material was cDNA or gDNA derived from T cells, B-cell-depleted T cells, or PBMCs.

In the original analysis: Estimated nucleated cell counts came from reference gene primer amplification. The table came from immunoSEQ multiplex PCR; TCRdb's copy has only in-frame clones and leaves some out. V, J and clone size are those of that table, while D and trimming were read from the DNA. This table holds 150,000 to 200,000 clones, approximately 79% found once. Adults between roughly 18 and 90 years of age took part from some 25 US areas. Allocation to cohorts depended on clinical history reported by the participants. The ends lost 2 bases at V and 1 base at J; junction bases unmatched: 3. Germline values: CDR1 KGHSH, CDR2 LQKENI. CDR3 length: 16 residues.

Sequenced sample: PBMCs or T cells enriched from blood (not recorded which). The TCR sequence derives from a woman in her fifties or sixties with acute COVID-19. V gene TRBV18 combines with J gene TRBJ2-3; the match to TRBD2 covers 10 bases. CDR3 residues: CASSPKSGGGTDTQYF. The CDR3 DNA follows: TGTGCCAGCTCACCAAAGAGCGGGGGGGGCACAGATACGCAGTATTTT. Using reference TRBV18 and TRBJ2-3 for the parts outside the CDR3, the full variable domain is NAGVMQNPRHLVRRRGQEARLRCSPMKGHSHVYWYRQLPEEGLKFMVYLQKENIIDESGMPKERFSAEFPKEGPSILRIQQVVRGDSAAYFCASSPKSGGGTDTQYFGPGTRLTVL.